Below are 30 T cell receptor beta chains sequenced from a single sample in a study of blood T cells in healthy people across ages. A second PCR, run for roughly 7 to 11 cycles, used a sample-barcoded 5' primer plus a J-beta primer mix. MiXCR, applied by TCRdb to the 5' RACE reads, yields one record per CDR3 protein. The sample consists of hundreds of thousands of distinct CDR3 sequences, approximately 44% of them appearing once. Material: blood. The receptor set was obtained from a man aged 55 to 70 in good health.

In its sample, this clonotype was seen a few times. The chain uses TRBV5-5 and TRBJ2-5; possibly TRBD1 or TRBD2 for D (5 bases each). This CDR3 contains 16 residues. Germline V gives CDR1 SGHKS, CDR2 YYEKEE (reference sequence). V was pared by 0 bases and J by 0 bases, with 12 bases between. The CDR3 DNA reads TGTGCCAGCAGCTTGGGTACGGGGCTAAACCAAGAGACCCAGTACTTC. Its translation is CASSLGTGLNQETQYF.

The chain is built from TRBV5-1 and TRBJ1-1; 7 bases are shared with TRBD1. With 5 bases clipped from V and 5 bases from J, the junction kept 6 bases outside the gene matches. This CDR3 spans 13 amino acids. Germline CDR1 and CDR2: SGHRS and YFSETQ. The chain's CDR3 is CASRQTGSTEAFF. For the CDR3, the DNA is TGCGCCAGCAGACAGACAGGGAGTACTGAAGCTTTCTTT.

The chain recombines TRBV7-6 with TRBJ2-1; the D gene is possibly TRBD2 (7 bases). Between the trimmed V and J ends, which lost 4 bases and 9 bases, there was a span of 16 bases. Germline V gene data show CDR1 as SGHVS and CDR2 as FNYEAQ. There are 14 residues in the CDR3. The CDR3 loop is CASSSDPGGGEQFF. The CDR3 coding sequence is TGTGCCAGCAGCTCAGATCCGGGGGGCGGTGAGCAGTTCTTC.

As concerns this clonotype: A much larger clone differs by one base, so this may be a read error. The gene calls are TRBV14 and TRBJ2-1; tentative D call: TRBD2 (5 bases). Germline V CDR1 and CDR2: SGHDN, FVKESK. Trimming removed 0 bases from V and 15 bases from J, with 12 bases in between. The CDR3 has 12 residues. CDR3 residues: CASSQDGGTRFF. For the CDR3, the DNA is TGTGCCAGCAGCCAAGATGGAGGAACTAGGTTCTTC.

The V and J genes are TRBV7-9 and TRBJ2-1; 9 bases are shared with TRBD2. The V segment lost 0 bases and the J segment 7 bases; nucleotides outside the gene matches: 4. This CDR3 is built from 15 residues. In germline, CDR1 is SEHNR, CDR2 FQNEAQ (reference sequence). The CDR3 DNA reads TGTGCCAGCAGCTTAGCGCTAGCGGGGAATAATGAGCAGTTCTTC. Translation gives CASSLALAGNNEQFF. Full variable domain (missing parts from reference TRBV7-9 and TRBJ2-1): DTGVSQNPRHKITKRGQNVTFRCDPISEHNRLYWYRQTLGQGPEFLTYFQNEAQLEKSRLLSDRFSAERPKGSFSTLEIQRTEQGDSAMYLCASSLALAGNNEQFFGPGTRLTVL.

This clonotype occurred a few times. The rearrangement uses TRBV6-2 or TRBV6-3 and TRBJ2-7; D gene unclear. Trimming pared 8 bases from V and 4 bases from J, leaving 15 bases between. Germline V gene sequence: CDR1 MNHEY, CDR2 SVGEGT. This CDR3 is built from 13 residues. The CDR3 nucleotides read TGTGCCAGCGAGGATAGTCCCAAGTACGAGCAGTACTTC. It encodes CASEDSPKYEQYF.

This clonotype was seen a handful of times. The chain carries TRBV7-9 and TRBJ1-4; D perhaps matches TRBD1 (6 bases). The CDR3 is 12 amino acids. Germline loops: CDR1 SEHNR, CDR2 FQNEAQ (reference sequence). Between the trimmed V and J ends, which lost 2 bases and 14 bases, there was a span of 12 bases. CDR3 bases: TGTGCCAGCAGCTTAAACAGGGAACGGCTGTTTTTT. Protein: CASSLNRERLFF.

The chain carries TRBV24-1 and TRBJ2-3; TRBD1 might be the D (7 bases). The CDR3 is 16 residues long. Germline assignment: CDR1 KGHDR and CDR2 SFDVKD. V was pared by 4 bases and J by 5 bases, with 18 bases between. The CDR3 DNA reads as TGTGCCACCAGTGACCCATCCAGGGGGGCAAGAGATACGCAGTATTTT. The encoded protein is CATSDPSRGARDTQYF.

V gene TRBV20-1 combines with J gene TRBJ1-5; D remains unclear. V gave up 1 base and J gave up 5 bases, with 12 bases separating them. The CDR3 is 14 amino acids. CDR1 and CDR2 from the germline V gene are DFQATT and SNEGSKA (reference sequence). As DNA, the CDR3 is TGCAGTGCTAGAGGGATGTTGGGAGATCAGCCCCAGCATTTT. Translated: CSARGMLGDQPQHF.

The rearrangement links TRBV10-3 to TRBJ1-1, with TRBD1 matching over 7 bases. From germline, CDR1 is ENHRY and CDR2 SYGVKD. The CDR3 totals 11 residues. The V segment lost 5 bases and the J segment 8 bases; nucleotides outside the gene matches: 2. This CDR3 reads CAISRQGEAFF. CDR3 nucleotides: TGTGCCATCAGTCGACAGGGAGAAGCTTTCTTT.

This clonotype has just a few counts. The chain employs TRBV20-1 and TRBJ2-7; possibly TRBD1 for D (6 bases). V lost 3 bases and J 1 base, leaving 13 bases between the germline ends. CDR3 length equals 14 residues. CDR1 is DFQATT, CDR2 SNEGSKA, per germline (reference sequence). The DNA for the CDR3 is TGCAGTGCTAGGGGGATGGACAGTTCCTACGAGCAGTACTTC. As protein: CSARGMDSSYEQYF.

The gene calls are TRBV27 and TRBJ2-7, with 10 bases that match TRBD1. This CDR3 comprises 15 residues. V gave up 4 bases and J gave up 10 bases; unmatched junction bases: 13. In germline, CDR1 is MNHEY, CDR2 SMNVEV (reference sequence). CDR3 bases: TGTGCCAGCAGTTCCGGGACAGGGGCCGCGGGTATTCAGTACTTC. Translation: CASSSGTGAAGIQYF.

Concerning this clonotype: An end of the junction differs from the germline gene, which may be a read error. This rearrangement joins TRBV6-1 to TRBJ2-5, with a tentative D call TRBD2 (5 bases). CDR1 and CDR2 from the germline V gene are MNHNS and SASEGT. CDR3 length equals 14 residues. As DNA, the CDR3 is TGTGCCAGCAGTGTGACGGTCAGCGGAGAGGCCCAGTACTTC. Translation: CASSVTVSGEAQYF.

The gene calls are TRBV20-1 and TRBJ2-2; D is perhaps TRBD1 (5 bases). The CDR3 spans 13 residues. The V gene's germline CDR1 is DFQATT and CDR2 SNEGSKA (reference sequence). Trimming removed 6 bases from V and 1 base from J, with 9 bases in between. As DNA, the CDR3 is TGCAGTGCAACCCAGGGGAACACCGGGGAGCTGTTTTTT. Translation: CSATQGNTGELFF.

This clonotype was seen a few times. The chain joins TRBV5-5 to TRBJ2-3, with TRBD1 matching 8 bases. Germline CDR1 SGHKS, CDR2 YYEKEE (reference sequence). The V and J ends lost 5 bases and 1 base, in that order; junction bases with no gene match: 9. This CDR3 contains 16 residues. The DNA for the CDR3 is TGTGCCAGCAGGGACCCCAGGGGGCGCGGCACAGATACGCAGTATTTT. It codes for CASRDPRGRGTDTQYF.

This clonotype appeared a few times. In DNA, the CDR3 is TGTGCCATCGGGGCTAGCGGGCCCCCGGAGACCCAGTACTTC. It encodes CAIGASGPPETQYF. The chain carries TRBV10-3 and TRBJ2-5, with 8 positions matching TRBD2. The length of the CDR3 is 14 residues. Germline loops: CDR1 ENHRY, CDR2 SYGVKD. Trimming cost V 8 bases and J 5 bases; bases outside gene matches: 10.

Concerning this clonotype itself: One end of the junction varies from germline; a read error may be responsible. The gene calls are TRBV29-1 and TRBJ2-5, with a tentative D call TRBD2 (6 bases). Germline lookup yields CDR1 SQVTM and CDR2 ANQGSEA. The CDR3 has 14 residues. The CDR3 reads CSVKDPGLQETQYF. DNA for the CDR3: TGCAGCGTTAAAGATCCGGGACTCCAAGAGACCCAGTACTTC. Full variable domain (outside the CDR3, taken from reference TRBV29-1 and TRBJ2-5): SAVISQKPSRDICQRGTSLTIQCQVDSQVTMMFWYRQQPGQSLTLIATANQGSEATYESGFVIDKFPISRPNLTFSTLTVSNMSPEDSSIYLCSVKDPGLQETQYFGPGTRLLVL.

This clonotype has just a few counts. This rearrangement joins TRBV12-3 or TRBV12-4 to TRBJ2-5; D unresolved. The CDR3 loop spans 12 amino acids. Trimming stripped 1 base from V and 6 bases from J, with 6 bases between. DNA of the CDR3: TGTGCCAGCAGTTTAGGGGGAAAGACCCAGTACTTC. Translating gives CASSLGGKTQYF.

Regarding this clonotype: One junction end disagrees with the germline gene, perhaps due to a read error. The V gene is TRBV6-1, the J gene TRBJ1-1, with D possibly matching TRBD1 (5 bases). This CDR3 is 11 amino acids long. From germline, CDR1 is MNHNS and CDR2 SASEGT. This CDR3 is CAGRVNTEAFF. CDR3 nucleotide sequence: TGTGCCGGCAGGGTGAACACTGAAGCTTTCTTT.

The rearrangement uses TRBV7-9 and TRBJ2-5, with 7 bases aligning to TRBD2. Near its end, the DNA agrees better with TRBJ2-7, so the J call may be wrong. In germline, CDR1 is SEHNR, CDR2 FQNEAQ (reference sequence). The CDR3 has 15 amino acids. CDR3 sequence: CASSSESSGYYEQYF. The CDR3 bases are TGTGCCAGCAGCTCCGAGTCTAGCGGCTACTACGAGCAGTACTTC.

This chain connects TRBV15 to TRBJ2-2; D tentatively reads TRBD1 or TRBD2 (5 bases each). This CDR3 has 13 residues. Trimming removed 5 bases at V and 4 bases at J, with 8 bases between. Germline loops: CDR1 LNHNV, CDR2 YYDKDF (reference sequence). The DNA for the CDR3 is TGTGCCACCAGCTTCGGGGCCACCGGGGAGCTGTTTTTT. Translated, it gives CATSFGATGELFF.

This clonotype was seen ten or more times. The chain links TRBV9 to TRBJ2-7; D is possibly TRBD2 (5 bases). CDR1 SGDLS and CDR2 YYNGEE come from the germline V gene. The CDR3 has 15 amino acids. V lost 0 bases, J lost 0 bases, and 10 bases lay in between. This chain's CDR3 is CASSVGGSDSYEQYF. CDR3 nucleotide sequence: TGTGCCAGCAGCGTAGGGGGTAGCGACTCCTACGAGCAGTACTTC. Full variable domain (missing parts from reference TRBV9 and TRBJ2-7): DSGVTQTPKHLITATGQRVTLRCSPRSGDLSVYWYQQSLDQGLQFLIQYYNGEERAKGNILERFSAQQFPDLHSELNLSSLELGDSALYFCASSVGGSDSYEQYFGPGTRLTVT.

The V call is TRBV7-2, the J call TRBJ2-5; D is unclear. With the DNA end fitting TRBJ2-7 better, the J assignment may be wrong. The CDR3 runs to 13 residues. Germline-derived CDR1 and CDR2 are SGHTA and FQGNSA. CDR3 in DNA: TGTGCCAGCAGCACACCCAATAATTACGAGCAGTACTTC. Translated, it gives CASSTPNNYEQYF.

This clonotype was found a few times. The rearrangement uses TRBV20-1 and TRBJ2-1; 11 bases line up with TRBD2. CDR3 length: 13 residues. Germline V lookup: CDR1 DFQATT, CDR2 SNEGSKA (reference sequence). V shed 1 base, J shed 8 bases, and the junction held 1 base outside the gene matches. CDR3 DNA: TGCAGTGCTAGAGTAGCGGGGGGGGATGAGCAGTTCTTC. Amino acids: CSARVAGGDEQFF.

This chain uses TRBV5-1 with TRBJ2-7; 9 bases align to TRBD1. Germline lookup yields CDR1 SGHRS and CDR2 YFSETQ. Trimming removed 4 bases from V and 3 bases from J; junction bases left unmatched: 11. The CDR3 consists of 16 residues. CDR3 DNA sequence: TGCGCCAGCAGCCCGGCCGCCGGGACAGGGCTCTACGAGCAGTACTTC. Amino acids: CASSPAAGTGLYEQYF. Variable domain in full (rest from reference TRBV5-1 and TRBJ2-7): KAGVTQTPRYLIKTRGQQVTLSCSPISGHRSVSWYQQTPGQGLQFLFEYFSETQRNKGNFPGRFSGRQFSNSRSEMNVSTLELGDSALYLCASSPAAGTGLYEQYFGPGTRLTVT.

The chain employs TRBV7-2 and TRBJ2-3; D might be TRBD1 (6 bases). CDR3 length: 16 residues. V was pared by 4 bases and J by 2 bases, with 16 bases between. Germline CDR1 and CDR2: SGHTA and FQGNSA. In DNA, the CDR3 is TGTGCCAGCAGCTCCGGACAGTTGGTTTACACAGATACGCAGTATTTT. Protein product: CASSSGQLVYTDTQYF.

J is TRBJ1-6 and V is TRBV7-9, with D unclear. This CDR3 spans 16 amino acids. Trimming took 1 base from V and 9 from J, leaving 16 bases between them. Germline-derived CDR1 and CDR2 are SEHNR and FQNEAQ (reference sequence). CDR3 region: CASSLGPVGLGSPLHF. CDR3 nucleotide sequence: TGTGCCAGCAGCTTAGGCCCCGTCGGTCTTGGTTCACCCCTCCACTTT. The full variable domain, in which reference TRBV7-9 and TRBJ1-6 provide the parts outside the CDR3, is DTGVSQNPRHKITKRGQNVTFRCDPISEHNRLYWYRQTLGQGPEFLTYFQNEAQLEKSRLLSDRFSAERPKGSFSTLEIQRTEQGDSAMYLCASSLGPVGLGSPLHFGNGTRLTVT.

The chain carries TRBV12-3 or TRBV12-4 and TRBJ2-4; 10 bases fit TRBD2. Trimming removed 3 bases from V and 0 bases from J; junction bases left unmatched: 5. The CDR3 runs to 17 residues. The CDR3 DNA reads as TGTGCCAGCAGTTTGTCCCTAGCGGGGGTAGCCAAAAACATTCAGTACTTC. Translating gives CASSLSLAGVAKNIQYF.

About this clonotype itself: Sequence at one end of the junction differs from germline and may be a read error. The chain is built from TRBV5-1 and TRBJ1-1; 10 nucleotides line up with TRBD1. Germline V gene lookup returns CDR1 SGHRS and CDR2 YFSETQ. The CDR3 spans 17 residues. As DNA, the CDR3 is TGCGCCAGCAGCTTGAAACTGGGACAGGGGATAAACGCTGAAACTTTCTTT. This codes for CASSLKLGQGINAETFF. Full variable domain (rest looked up from reference TRBV5-1 and TRBJ1-1): KAGVTQTPRYLIKTRGQQVTLSCSPISGHRSVSWYQQTPGQGLQFLFEYFSETQRNKGNFPGRFSGRQFSNSRSEMNVSTLELGDSALYLCASSLKLGQGINAETFFGQGTRLTVV.

The table lists this clonotype with a few counts. This chain uses TRBV5-1 with TRBJ2-2, with no clear D. The CDR3 has 16 residues. The germline CDR1 and CDR2 sequences are SGHRS and YFSETQ. Trimming cost V 2 bases and J 0 bases, with 11 bases left between them. The CDR3 is CASSFRELSNTGELFF. The CDR3 coding sequence is TGCGCCAGCAGCTTTAGAGAGCTTTCGAACACCGGGGAGCTGTTTTTT.